Following are 17 T cell receptor beta chains from one sample sequenced in a study of vaccination effects on CD4 cells after COVID-19. Sequencing followed a ViraFEST assay step that expanded antigen-specific CD4+ T cells with viral peptide pools. Isolating CD4+ T cells followed about 11 days of culture. Every participant took two doses of the BNT162b2 or mRNA-1273 vaccine. This table comes from immunoSEQ multiplex PCR, and its TCRdb copy is limited to in-frame clones, with some not included. The repertoire holds approximately 78,000 clones, with 81% as singletons. No antigen is known for these receptors. This specimen was CD4+ T cells from PBMCs cultured with HCoV-229E spike peptides, taken after COVID-19 vaccination. Source of these receptors: a human donor who received a COVID-19 vaccine.

This clone has just one count. The chain carries TRBV6-5 and TRBJ1-2; D may be TRBD1 (6 bases). Deletions cut 5 bases from V and 2 bases from J, with 12 bases between. Germline V lookup: CDR1 MNHEY, CDR2 SVGAGI. The CDR3 is 14 residues long. The CDR3: CASSKGGENYGYTF. The CDR3, as DNA: TGTGCCAGCAGTAAGGGGGGAGAAAACTATGGCTACACCTTC.

V is TRBV2 and J is TRBJ1-2; a possible D gene is TRBD1 (5 bases). Germline CDR1 and CDR2: SNHLY and FYNNEI. The CDR3 spans 14 residues. The V end lost 6 bases, the J end lost 8 bases, and 19 bases lay between the germline ends. The CDR3 is CASRPPRDSGGYTF. The CDR3 nucleotides are TGTGCCAGCAGGCCTCCACGGGACTCGGGAGGCTACACCTTC.

This clone was detected only once. The chain combines TRBV7-9 with TRBJ2-6, with D possibly TRBD1 on 5 matching bases. Deletions cut 6 bases from V and 1 base from J, with 19 bases between. Per the germline V gene, CDR1 is SEHNR and CDR2 is FQNEAQ (reference sequence). The CDR3 covers 18 residues. The CDR3 DNA sequence: TGTGCCAGCAGATCAAATGGCAGGGTTGCTTCTGGGGCCAACGTCCTGACTTTC. This sequence encodes CASRSNGRVASGANVLTF.

The chain is built from TRBV4-1 and TRBJ1-4, with a possible D match to TRBD1 (5 bases). V was shortened by 6 bases and J by 5 bases, with 16 bases between the two germline ends. This CDR3 contains 15 residues. The V gene's germline CDR1 is MGHRA and CDR2 YSYEKL. The CDR3 bases are TGCGCCAGCAGGCCTACAGGACTCCCCAATGAAAAACTGTTTTTT. It is translated as CASRPTGLPNEKLFF.

V gene TRBV9 combines with J gene TRBJ1-2; 9 bases fit TRBD1. Per the germline V gene, CDR1 is SGDLS and CDR2 is YYNGEE. The length of the CDR3 is 16 residues. V gave up 3 bases and J gave up 5 bases; unmatched junction bases: 11. The CDR3 sequence is CASSADRGRGEYGYTF. In nucleotides, the CDR3 is TGTGCCAGCAGCGCGGACAGGGGACGGGGTGAATATGGCTACACCTTC. The full variable domain, rest sourced from reference TRBV9 and TRBJ1-2, is DSGVTQTPKHLITATGQRVTLRCSPRSGDLSVYWYQQSLDQGLQFLIQYYNGEERAKGNILERFSAQQFPDLHSELNLSSLELGDSALYFCASSADRGRGEYGYTFGSGTRLTVV.

The rearrangement joins TRBV5-1 to TRBJ2-3; D might be TRBD2 (5 bases). Germline V gene lookup returns CDR1 SGHRS and CDR2 YFSETQ. V lost 4 bases and J 1 base, leaving 16 bases between the germline ends. CDR3 size: 16 residues. CDR3 loop: CASSLSPAGGTDTQYF. Here the CDR3 DNA reads TGCGCCAGCAGCCTTTCACCGGCGGGCGGCACAGATACGCAGTATTTT.

The V and J genes are TRBV28 and TRBJ1-5; 9 positions agree with TRBD1. The CDR3 sequence is 15 residues long. Losses at the gene ends were 5 bases for V and 7 bases for J; bases not matched to a gene: 9. CDR1 MDHEN and CDR2 SYDVKM come from the germline V gene. CDR3 amino acids: CASSPPGQGGQPQHF. CDR3 DNA: TGTGCCAGCAGTCCCCCGGGACAGGGCGGCCAGCCCCAGCATTTT.

The chain carries TRBV30 and TRBJ2-7, with a tentative D call TRBD2 (5 bases). Germline V CDR1 and CDR2: GTSNPN, SVGIG (reference sequence). Trimming removed 4 bases at V and 1 base at J, with 14 bases between. There are 14 residues in the CDR3. The CDR3, as DNA: TGTGCCTGGATCGGGGTTAGAGGGTCCTACGAGCAGTACGTC. Amino acid sequence: CAWIGVRGSYEQYV.

The J gene is TRBJ2-7, the V gene TRBV6-1, with D possibly being TRBD2 (5 bases). The CDR3 runs to 15 residues. Trimming took 2 bases from V and 4 from J, leaving 15 bases between them. Germline V gives CDR1 MNHNS, CDR2 SASEGT. The CDR3 here is CASSESQAGLYEQYV. CDR3 sequence (DNA): TGTGCCAGCAGTGAAAGTCAGGCAGGACTTTACGAGCAGTACGTC.

The rearrangement links TRBV19 to TRBJ2-6; D tentatively reads TRBD1 or TRBD2 (6 bases each). This CDR3 is 15 amino acids long. Trimming removed 7 bases from V and 1 base from J, with 11 bases in between. Germline CDR1 is LNHDA and CDR2 is SQIVND (reference sequence). The CDR3 bases are TGTGCCAGTAATACGGGGGCGTCTGGGGCCAACGTCCTGACTTTC. Amino acid sequence: CASNTGASGANVLTF.

The rearrangement joins TRBV19 to TRBJ2-1; no reliable D call. Germline assignment: CDR1 LNHDA and CDR2 SQIVND (reference sequence). This CDR3 has 15 amino acids. The ends were cut back, 3 bases at V and 0 bases at J, with 9 bases in the middle. The CDR3 region has the DNA TGTGCCAGTAGTATGACCGTCAGCTCCTACAATGAGCAGTTCTTC. Amino acid sequence: CASSMTVSSYNEQFF.

The chain employs TRBV28 and TRBJ1-5; D is ambiguous. Germline V gene sequence: CDR1 MDHEN, CDR2 SYDVKM. CDR3 length equals 12 residues. V gave up 6 bases and J gave up 8 bases, with 11 bases separating them. CDR3 coding DNA: TGTGCCAGCAGAACCCCCGTGGAGCCCCAGCATTTT. The encoded protein is CASRTPVEPQHF.

This clone was seen only once. The chain joins TRBV6-5 to TRBJ1-1; 9 bases fit TRBD1. This CDR3 contains 14 residues. The V gene's germline CDR1 is MNHEY and CDR2 SVGAGI. Unmatched junction bases numbered 5, after V lost 5 bases and J lost 4 bases. For the CDR3, the DNA is TGTGCCAGCAGTCACCGGGACAGGGCCACTGAAGCTTTCTTT. Residues: CASSHRDRATEAFF.

The CDR3 loop reads CASSQGGGAYNEQFF. The CDR3 DNA is TGCGCCAGCAGCCAAGGGGGGGGCGCCTACAATGAGCAGTTCTTC. The chain joins TRBV4-3 to TRBJ2-1, with TRBD2 as a possible D gene (7 bases). The CDR3 contains 15 residues. V gave up 1 base and J gave up 2 bases, with 9 bases separating them. The germline CDR1 and CDR2 sequences are LGHNA and YSLEER.

The rearrangement uses TRBV5-1 and TRBJ2-7; the match to TRBD1 covers 8 bases. Germline V gene sequence: CDR1 SGHRS, CDR2 YFSETQ. This CDR3 has 14 amino acids. V gave up 4 bases and J gave up 6 bases; unmatched junction bases: 9. The chain's CDR3 is CASSGVPGGGEQYV. The CDR3 region has the DNA TGCGCCAGCAGCGGCGTACCAGGGGGCGGCGAGCAGTACGTC.

This chain uses TRBV5-1 with TRBJ1-1; D gene ambiguous. This CDR3 is 15 amino acids long. The germline V gene has CDR1 SGHRS and CDR2 YFSETQ. The germline V and J ends were trimmed by 4 bases and 1 base, with 14 bases remaining between them. The CDR3 sequence: CASSHRQGGNTEAFF. Here the CDR3 DNA reads TGCGCCAGCAGCCACCGCCAAGGAGGGAACACTGAAGCTTTCTTT.

This clone showed up just once. The V gene is TRBV6-1, the J gene TRBJ1-2; possible D gene TRBD1, 5 bases. The CDR3 runs 13 residues. CDR1 is MNHNS and CDR2 is SASEGT in the germline V gene. Between the trimmed V and J ends, which lost 1 base and 8 bases, there was a span of 11 bases. As DNA, the CDR3 is TGTGCCAGCAGTGAAGACAGGCGTTGGGGCTACACCTTC. Protein: CASSEDRRWGYTF.